A single TCR beta chain is shown here with its context. Its antigen is unknown. The PCR contained 60 Vbeta and 13 Jbeta primers. Some clones are missing from TCRdb's copy, which holds only in-frame ones; the method was immunoSEQ multiplex PCR. The table includes about 190,000 clones, roughly three quarters detected once. The sample comes from a study of cytomegalovirus exposure and HLA in healthy donors. Germline values: CDR1 SGHDT, CDR2 YYEEEE. This CDR3 spans 14 amino acids. Trimming at V came to 3 bases and at J to 8 bases, leaving 8 bases not matched to a gene. General study results and limits: As was reported, the classifier diagnosed cytomegalovirus status with high specificity and sensitivity.

The rearrangement joins TRBV5-6 to TRBJ1-2, with 9 bases matching TRBD1. Sample: PBMCs. The TCR sequence derives from a woman aged 50 to 65 in good health and CMV-seronegative. The CDR3 DNA is TGTGCCAGCAGCTCGACCGGGACAGGGCAGGGCTACACCTTC. Its translation: CASSSTGTGQGYTF. Based on the CDR3 plus reference TRBV5-6 and TRBJ1-2, the full variable domain is DAGVTQSPTHLIKTRGQQVTLRCSPKSGHDTVSWYQQALGQGPQFIFQYYEEEERQRGNFPDRFSGHQFPNYSSELNVNALLLGDSALYLCASSSTGTGQGYTFGSGTRLTVV.